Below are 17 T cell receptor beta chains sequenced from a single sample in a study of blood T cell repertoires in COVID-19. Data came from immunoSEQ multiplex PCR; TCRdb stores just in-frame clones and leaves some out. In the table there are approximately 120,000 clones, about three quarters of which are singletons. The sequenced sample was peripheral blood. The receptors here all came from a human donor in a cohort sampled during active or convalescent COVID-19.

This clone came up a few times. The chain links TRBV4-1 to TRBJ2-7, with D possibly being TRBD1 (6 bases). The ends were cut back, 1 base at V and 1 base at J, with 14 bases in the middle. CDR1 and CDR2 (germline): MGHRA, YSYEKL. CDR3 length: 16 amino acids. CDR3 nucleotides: TGCGCCAGCAGCCAAGGGGCGAACAGGGTTTCCTACGAGCAGTACTTC. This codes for CASSQGANRVSYEQYF.

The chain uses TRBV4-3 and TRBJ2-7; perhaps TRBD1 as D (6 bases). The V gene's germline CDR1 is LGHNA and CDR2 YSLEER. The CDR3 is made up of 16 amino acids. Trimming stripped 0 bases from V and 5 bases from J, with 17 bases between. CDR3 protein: CASSQEPGQLVDEQYF. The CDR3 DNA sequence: TGCGCCAGCAGCCAAGAACCGGGACAACTTGTCGACGAGCAGTACTTC.

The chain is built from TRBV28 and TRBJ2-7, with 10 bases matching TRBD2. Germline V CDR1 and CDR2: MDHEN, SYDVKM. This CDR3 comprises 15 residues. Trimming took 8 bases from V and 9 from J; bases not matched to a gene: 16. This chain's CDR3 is CASSSASGSRGGQYF. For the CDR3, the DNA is TGTGCCAGCTCCTCCGCTAGCGGGAGTCGGGGCGGGCAGTACTTC.

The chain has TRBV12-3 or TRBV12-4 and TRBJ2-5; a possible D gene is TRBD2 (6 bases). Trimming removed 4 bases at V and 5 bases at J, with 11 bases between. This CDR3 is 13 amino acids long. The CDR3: CASSSWGEETQYF. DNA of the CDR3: TGTGCCAGCAGTTCTTGGGGGGAGGAGACCCAGTACTTC.

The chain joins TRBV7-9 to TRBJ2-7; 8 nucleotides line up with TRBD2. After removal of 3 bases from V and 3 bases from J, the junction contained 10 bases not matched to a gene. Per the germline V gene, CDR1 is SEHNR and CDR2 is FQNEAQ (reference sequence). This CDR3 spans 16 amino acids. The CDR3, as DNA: TGTGCCAGCAGCTTTACCGACTACGCGGGAGGCTACGAGCAGTACTTC. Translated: CASSFTDYAGGYEQYF.

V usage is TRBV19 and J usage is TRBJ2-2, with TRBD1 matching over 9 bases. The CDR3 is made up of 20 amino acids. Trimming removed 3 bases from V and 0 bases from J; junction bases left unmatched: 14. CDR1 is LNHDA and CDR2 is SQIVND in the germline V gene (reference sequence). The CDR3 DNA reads TGTGCCAGTAGTATCGGCCTTATAGTTTACAGGGGGCCGAACACCGGGGAGCTGTTTTTT. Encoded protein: CASSIGLIVYRGPNTGELFF.

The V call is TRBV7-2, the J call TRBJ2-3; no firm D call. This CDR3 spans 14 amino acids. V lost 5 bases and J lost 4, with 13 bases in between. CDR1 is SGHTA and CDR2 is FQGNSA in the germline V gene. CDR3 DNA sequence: TGTGCCAGCAGCACCCAGAGGTCCGCAGATACGCAGTATTTT. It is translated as CASSTQRSADTQYF.

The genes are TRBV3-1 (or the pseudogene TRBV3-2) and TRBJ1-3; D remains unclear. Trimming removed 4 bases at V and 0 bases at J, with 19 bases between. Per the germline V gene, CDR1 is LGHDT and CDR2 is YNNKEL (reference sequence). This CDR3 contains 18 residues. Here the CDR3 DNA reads TGTGCCAGCAGCCCCCTTAGTTCTCGCCACCTCTCTGGAAACACCATATATTTT. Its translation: CASSPLSSRHLSGNTIYF.

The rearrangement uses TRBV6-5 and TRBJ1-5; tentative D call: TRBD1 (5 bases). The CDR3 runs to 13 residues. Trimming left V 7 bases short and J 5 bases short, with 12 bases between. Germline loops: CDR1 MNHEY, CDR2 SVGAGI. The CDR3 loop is CASTQGWDQPQHF. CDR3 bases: TGTGCCAGCACGCAGGGATGGGATCAGCCCCAGCATTTT.

CDR3 region: CASRDRHSNQPQHF. DNA of the CDR3: TGTGCCAGTCGGGACAGACATAGCAATCAGCCCCAGCATTTT. The J gene is TRBJ1-5, the V gene TRBV19, with 7 positions matching TRBD1. Germline V lookup: CDR1 LNHDA, CDR2 SQIVND (reference sequence). This CDR3 contains 14 residues. Unmatched junction bases numbered 4, after V lost 8 bases and J lost 0 bases.

DNA for the CDR3: TGCAGCGCCTATCCTGACAGGGCGCACGAAGGGGGAAAACTGTTTTTT. Its translation is CSAYPDRAHEGGKLFF. V and J are TRBV29-1 and TRBJ1-4; TRBD1 aligns across 7 bases. J lost 10 bases, V lost 7 bases, and 21 bases had no gene match. This CDR3 spans 16 amino acids. CDR1 SQVTM and CDR2 ANQGSEA come from the germline V gene.

The CDR3: CASRRAGETQYF. For the CDR3, the DNA is TGTGCCAGTAGGAGAGCGGGAGAGACCCAGTACTTC. V is TRBV19 and J is TRBJ2-5, with a possible D match to TRBD2 (6 bases). Germline V gives CDR1 LNHDA, CDR2 SQIVND (reference sequence). The ends were cut back, 6 bases at V and 4 bases at J, with 9 bases in the middle. The CDR3 is made up of 12 amino acids.

As DNA, the CDR3 is TGTGCCAGCAGCGAGGCTGGTAAAGAGACCCAGTACTTC. Translated: CASSEAGKETQYF. The chain carries TRBV7-3 and TRBJ2-5; D not resolved. Between the trimmed V and J ends, which lost 5 bases and 3 bases, there was a span of 10 bases. CDR1 is SGHTA and CDR2 is FQGTGA in the germline V gene. The CDR3 is made up of 13 amino acids.

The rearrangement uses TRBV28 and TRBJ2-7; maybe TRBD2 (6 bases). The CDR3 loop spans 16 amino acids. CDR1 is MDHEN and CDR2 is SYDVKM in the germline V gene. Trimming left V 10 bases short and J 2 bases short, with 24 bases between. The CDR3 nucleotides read TGTGCCATCTCAGCCCCCCGACTAGATCGTGCCTACGAGCAGTACTTC. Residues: CAISAPRLDRAYEQYF.

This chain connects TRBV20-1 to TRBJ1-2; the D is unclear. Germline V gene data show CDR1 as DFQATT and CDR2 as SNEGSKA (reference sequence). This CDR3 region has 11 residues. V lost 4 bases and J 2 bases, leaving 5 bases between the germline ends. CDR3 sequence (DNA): TGCAGTGCTAAGAGCAACTATGGCTACACCTTC. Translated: CSAKSNYGYTF.

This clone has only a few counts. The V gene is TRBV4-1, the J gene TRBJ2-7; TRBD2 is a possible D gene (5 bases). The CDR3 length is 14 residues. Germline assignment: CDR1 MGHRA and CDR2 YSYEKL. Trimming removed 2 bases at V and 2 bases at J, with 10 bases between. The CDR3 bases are TGCGCCAGCAGCCAACTGGGAGAGGCCTACGAGCAGTACTTC. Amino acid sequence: CASSQLGEAYEQYF.

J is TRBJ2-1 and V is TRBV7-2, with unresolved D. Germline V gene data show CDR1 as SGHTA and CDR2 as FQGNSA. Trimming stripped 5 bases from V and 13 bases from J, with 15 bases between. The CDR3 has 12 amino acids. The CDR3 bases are TGTGCCAGCAGCCCCACGACTCGCCGACAGTTCTTC. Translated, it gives CASSPTTRRQFF. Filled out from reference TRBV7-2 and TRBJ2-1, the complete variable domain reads GAGVSQSPSNKVTEKGKDVELRCDPISGHTALYWYRQSLGQGLEFLIYFQGNSAPDKSGLPSDRFSAERTGGSVSTLTIQRTQQEDSAVYLCASSPTTRRQFFGPGTRLTVL.